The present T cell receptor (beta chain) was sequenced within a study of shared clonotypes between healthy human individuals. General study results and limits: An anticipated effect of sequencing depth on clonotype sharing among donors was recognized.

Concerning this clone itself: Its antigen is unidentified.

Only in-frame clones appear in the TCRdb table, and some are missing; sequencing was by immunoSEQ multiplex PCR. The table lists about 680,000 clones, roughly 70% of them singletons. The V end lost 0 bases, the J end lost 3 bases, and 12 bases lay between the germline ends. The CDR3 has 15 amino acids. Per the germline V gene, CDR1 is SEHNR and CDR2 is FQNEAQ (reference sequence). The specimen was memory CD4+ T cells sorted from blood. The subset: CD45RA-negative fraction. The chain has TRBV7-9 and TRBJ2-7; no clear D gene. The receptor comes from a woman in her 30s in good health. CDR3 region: CASSLALGTNYEQYF. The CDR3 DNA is TGTGCCAGCAGCTTAGCGCTGGGCACAAACTACGAGCAGTACTTC.